The clone carrying this TCR beta chain was observed a handful of times. No antigen is known for it. With a J-beta primer mix and a sample-barcoded 5' primer, a second PCR ran 7 to 11 cycles. Carrying 12 random nucleotides, a template-switch adaptor labeled each individual cDNA molecule. TCRdb recomputed calls from the 5' RACE reads with MiXCR, one row per CDR3 protein. The sample includes over a million distinct CDR3 sequences, approximately 59% of them seen just once. The record originates from a study of blood T cells in healthy people across ages. CDR3 length: 12 residues. Trimming shortened V by 2 bases and J by 6 bases, and 8 bases separated the two germline ends. Germline loops: CDR1 SGDLS, CDR2 YYNGEE. Study-level results: A greater number of naive CD4+ cells and higher diversity distinguished long-lived donors from aged donors. Estimated diversity across one million T cells was deemed an underestimate.

Every participating donor contributed around 9.5 milliliters of peripheral blood through a draw. The receptor was isolated from a man aged 18 to 29 in good health. Sequencing input: blood. The chain combines TRBV9 with TRBJ1-1, with D uncertain. CDR3 residues: CASSVGGSEAFF. The CDR3, as DNA: TGTGCCAGCAGCGTTGGAGGGTCTGAAGCTTTCTTT.